These 8 T cell receptor beta chains originate from one sample sequenced in a study of neurological immune-mediated disorders. TCRdb independently ran MiXCR on the 5' RACE reads; one entry per CDR3 protein. Among tens of thousands of distinct CDR3 sequences listed, 10% were seen once. The material sequenced was PBMCs. These receptors all come from a woman aged 30 to 39 with HTLV-1-associated myelopathy (HAM/TSP).

Details on this clonotype: Mismatch with germline at one junction end may stem from a read error. V and J are TRBV7-6 and TRBJ1-3; 8 bases are a match to TRBD1. The CDR3 has 15 residues. CDR1 SGHVS and CDR2 FNYEAQ come from the germline V gene. CDR3 amino acids: CANSRQGKSGNTIYF. The CDR3 nucleotides are TGTGCCAACAGCCGACAGGGGAAATCTGGAAACACCATATATTTT.

This clonotype has at least ten counts. The rearrangement uses TRBV5-1 and TRBJ1-1; the D gene is possibly TRBD1 (5 bases). V was trimmed by 0 bases and J by 8 bases, leaving 11 bases between them. Germline CDR1 and CDR2: SGHRS and YFSETQ. The CDR3 loop spans 13 amino acids. The DNA for the CDR3 is TGCGCCAGCAGCTTGGTAACCGGGACGGAAGCTTTCTTT. Protein product: CASSLVTGTEAFF.

The sample holds many counts of this clonotype. The rearrangement joins TRBV13 to TRBJ1-1, with a weak D call TRBD1 (6 bases). V was trimmed by 5 bases and J by 1 base, leaving 20 bases between them. Germline lookup yields CDR1 PRHDT and CDR2 FYEKMQ (reference sequence). CDR3 length: 17 residues. The CDR3 nucleotides read TGTGCCAGCAGCCAAATCCTAATTGACAGGCGGAACACTGAAGCTTTCTTT. Protein sequence: CASSQILIDRRNTEAFF.

Concerning this clonotype: The junction does not match germline at one end; this may be a read error. CDR3 bases: TGCGCCAGCAGCCTAACAGGGGGCCCTAATGGAAAACTGTTTTTT. This translates into CASSLTGGPNGKLFF. This chain links TRBV5-1 with TRBJ1-4; 9 bases line up with TRBD1. This CDR3 is 15 amino acids long. Germline CDR1 reads SGHRS; CDR2 reads YFSETQ.

There are a few counts of this clonotype. This chain joins TRBV6-5 and TRBJ2-6; 7 nucleotides align to TRBD1. The germline CDR1 and CDR2 sequences are MNHEY and SVGAGI. V was pared by 4 bases and J by 2 bases, with 8 bases of the junction left unmatched. This CDR3 is 17 amino acids long. CDR3 region: CASSSTGKSAGANVLTF. CDR3 DNA: TGTGCCAGCAGTTCGACAGGGAAATCTGCTGGGGCCAACGTCCTGACTTTC.

This clonotype came up many times. The rearrangement uses TRBV5-1 and TRBJ1-5; D might be TRBD1 (5 bases). The germline V and J ends were trimmed by 2 bases and 0 bases, with 9 bases remaining between them. This CDR3 spans 15 amino acids. Germline CDR1 is SGHRS and CDR2 is YFSETQ. The CDR3 DNA is TGCGCCAGCAGCTTCACAGGAAATAGCAATCAGCCCCAGCATTTT. It specifies CASSFTGNSNQPQHF.

By share, this clonotype ranks as medium-sized. The V gene is TRBV29-1, the J gene TRBJ2-3; 7 bases match TRBD2. Germline CDR1 is SQVTM and CDR2 is ANQGSEA. There are 16 residues in the CDR3. The ends lost 0 bases at V and 3 bases at J; junction bases unmatched: 9. CDR3 DNA: TGCAGCGTTGAAGAACTCGGCGGGGGAGTTACAGATACGCAGTATTTT. Its protein is CSVEELGGGVTDTQYF.

This clonotype was seen at least ten times. The chain joins TRBV6-4 to TRBJ2-3; possibly TRBD1 or TRBD2 for D (5 bases each). V shed 3 bases and J shed 8 bases, with 21 bases lying between them. Per germline, CDR1 MRHNA and CDR2 SNTAGT. The CDR3 consists of 16 residues. The chain's CDR3 is CASSDNARDGIVTQYF. The CDR3 nucleotides are TGTGCCAGCAGTGATAATGCCAGGGACGGCATTGTTACGCAGTATTTT.